The sequence of this T cell receptor (beta chain) was determined in a study of identical twins. In its sample, this clonotype was seen a few times. Its antigen is currently unknown. Study results and caveats: Instead of following the same donors, the conclusions were based on cross-sectional statistical analysis. Monozygotic twin pairs showed more out-of-frame TCR alpha sharing than models estimated.

TCRdb re-called the 5' RACE reads through MiXCR, storing one row per CDR3 protein. The sample consists of 350,000 to 450,000 distinct CDR3 sequences, 18% of them appearing once. V was shortened by 4 bases and J by 1 base, with 10 bases between the two germline ends. The CDR3 consists of 14 residues. Germline values: CDR1 SGDLS, CDR2 YYNGEE. The sample consisted of naive T cells sorted from blood. The chain combines TRBV9 with TRBJ2-3, with D possibly matching TRBD1 (6 bases). The clonotype was recovered from a man aged 50-59 years in good health. The CDR3 region has the DNA TGTGCCAGCAGCTCTAGGACAGGCACAGATACGCAGTATTTT. Residues: CASSSRTGTDTQYF.